These 29 T cell receptor beta chains share one sample of origin, sequenced in a study of molecular identifiers for immune sequencing clone quantification. From the PCR reads, TCRdb called clonotypes with MiXCR, one entry per CDR3 protein. The repertoire consists of around 40,000 distinct CDR3 sequences, with about 18% occurring once and the leading ten covering more than 0.95%. The sample comprised naive CD8+ T cells from blood, with Jurkat cell RNA spiked in. Subset noted: FACS-sorted CD8+CD4-CCR7+CD45RA+ naive T cells. All receptors derive from a human donor in good health. Some libraries in this study had Jurkat cell RNA spiked in.

This clonotype was detected many times. The CDR3 sequence: CASSQEMDPWRTQYF. The CDR3 DNA sequence: TGCGCCAGCAGCCAAGAGATGGACCCCTGGAGGACCCAGTACTTC. The gene calls are TRBV4-3 and TRBJ2-5; D unclear. CDR1 is LGHNA, CDR2 YSLEER, per germline. CDR3 length: 15 amino acids. V was shortened by 0 bases and J by 7 bases, with 15 bases between the two germline ends.

The sample holds many counts of this clonotype. The chain combines TRBV4-3 with TRBJ2-1; possible D gene TRBD1, 7 bases. CDR1 is LGHNA, CDR2 YSLEER, per germline. This CDR3 comprises 15 residues. Deletions cut 6 bases from V and 7 bases from J, with 19 bases between. The CDR3 here is CASRHIGDSGNEQFF. In nucleotides, the CDR3 is TGCGCCAGCAGACATATAGGGGACAGCGGGAATGAGCAGTTCTTC.

This clonotype was detected many times. The rearrangement joins TRBV18 to TRBJ2-3; D not resolved. The V end lost 2 bases, the J end lost 0 bases, and 3 bases lay between the germline ends. Germline V gives CDR1 KGHSH, CDR2 LQKENI. The CDR3 is made up of 13 amino acids. As DNA, the CDR3 is TGTGCCAGCTCACCAGAGAGCACAGATACGCAGTATTTT. It yields the protein CASSPESTDTQYF. Variable domain in full (rest from reference TRBV18 and TRBJ2-3): NAGVMQNPRHLVRRRGQEARLRCSPMKGHSHVYWYRQLPEEGLKFMVYLQKENIIDESGMPKERFSAEFPKEGPSILRIQQVVRGDSAAYFCASSPESTDTQYFGPGTRLTVL.

The chain combines TRBV7-9 with TRBJ2-4; 9 bases match TRBD2. Germline V gene data show CDR1 as SEHNR and CDR2 as FQNEAQ (reference sequence). The J segment lost 5 bases and the V segment lost 1 base, leaving 12 bases of the junction unmatched. The CDR3 length is 18 residues. The CDR3 region is CASSLVRRGRANENIQYF. DNA for the CDR3: TGTGCCAGCAGCTTAGTTCGGCGCGGGAGGGCCAATGAAAACATTCAGTACTTC. Together with reference TRBV7-9 and TRBJ2-4, the CDR3 gives the full variable domain: DTGVSQNPRHKITKRGQNVTFRCDPISEHNRLYWYRQTLGQGPEFLTYFQNEAQLEKSRLLSDRFSAERPKGSFSTLEIQRTEQGDSAMYLCASSLVRRGRANENIQYFGAGTRLSVL.

A few counts support this clonotype. A single base separates this from a much larger clone, so it may be a read error. The chain recombines TRBV18 with TRBJ2-3, with a weak D call TRBD1 (5 bases). The CDR3 has 15 amino acids. The germline V gene encodes CDR1 KGHSH and CDR2 LQKENI. The CDR3 loop reads CASSQESGRTGTQYF. The CDR3 DNA reads as TGTGCCAGCTCACAGGAGTCCGGACGCACAGGTACGCAGTATTTT.

Points on this clonotype: This may stem from a read error, because a much larger clone lies one nucleotide away. The rearrangement links TRBV20-1 to TRBJ2-4; D gene uncertain. Germline V gene data show CDR1 as DFQATT and CDR2 as SNEGSKA (reference sequence). The CDR3 length is 11 residues. CDR3 DNA sequence: TGCAGTGTAGTCTTTGGGTCGATTCTGTACTTC. Its protein product is CSVVFGSILYF.

The sample holds many counts of this clonotype. This chain uses TRBV12-3 or TRBV12-4 with TRBJ2-5; 11 nucleotides align to TRBD2. This CDR3 has 14 amino acids. The V segment lost 8 bases and the J segment 3 bases; nucleotides outside the gene matches: 5. The CDR3 DNA sequence: TGTGCCAGCGGGACTAGCGGTTTAAAAGAGACCCAGTACTTC. Translating gives CASGTSGLKETQYF.

About this clonotype: This may be a read error, as it is one base from a much larger clone. The chain is built from TRBV5-6 and TRBJ2-7; TRBD1 matches at 7 bases. Per the germline V gene, CDR1 is SGHDT and CDR2 is YYEEEE. The CDR3 sequence is 16 residues long. CDR3 bases: TGTGCCAGCAGCTTGACAGGGGACCTACTTGGGTACGAGCGGTACTTC. Translation: CASSLTGDLLGYERYF.

This clonotype was found many times. This rearrangement joins TRBV27 to TRBJ1-1; D is unresolved. Germline V gene lookup returns CDR1 MNHEY and CDR2 SMNVEV (reference sequence). The CDR3 extends over 13 amino acids. Between the trimmed V and J ends, which lost 3 bases and 0 bases, there was a span of 5 bases. Here the CDR3 reads CASSFLMNTEAFF. The CDR3 DNA reads TGTGCCAGCAGTTTCCTGATGAACACTGAAGCTTTCTTT.

The chain recombines TRBV7-9 with TRBJ2-3; D perhaps matches TRBD1 (6 bases). V was shortened by 3 bases and J by 0 bases, with 10 bases between the two germline ends. Germline V gene lookup returns CDR1 SEHNR and CDR2 FQNEAQ (reference sequence). CDR3 size: 15 residues. CDR3 DNA: TGTGCCAGCAGCTTGACAGGTGCTAGCACAGATACGCAGTATTTT. It yields the protein CASSLTGASTDTQYF.

This clonotype was counted ten times or more. CDR3 residues: CASSEGGGTDPSDTQYF. The CDR3 nucleotides are TGTGCCAGCAGCGAGGGGGGGGGGACTGACCCCTCAGATACGCAGTATTTT. This chain connects TRBV9 to TRBJ2-3; possible D gene TRBD2, 7 bases. Germline CDR1 is SGDLS and CDR2 is YYNGEE. The V gene lost 3 bases and the J gene lost 4 bases, with 21 bases spanning the gap. CDR3 length equals 17 residues. The full variable domain, completed using reference TRBV9 and TRBJ2-3, is DSGVTQTPKHLITATGQRVTLRCSPRSGDLSVYWYQQSLDQGLQFLIQYYNGEERAKGNILERFSAQQFPDLHSELNLSSLELGDSALYFCASSEGGGTDPSDTQYFGPGTRLTVL.

By share, this clonotype ranks as medium-sized. V usage is TRBV6-2 or TRBV6-3 and J usage is TRBJ2-3; 7 nucleotides match TRBD2. Germline CDR1 and CDR2: MNHEY and SVGEGT. The ends lost 2 bases at V and 1 base at J; junction bases unmatched: 0. The CDR3 sequence is 14 residues long. In nucleotides, the CDR3 is TGTGCCAGCAGTTACGCGGGGGGCACAGATACGCAGTATTTT. This codes for CASSYAGGTDTQYF.

By share of the sample, this clonotype is medium-sized. The chain joins TRBV7-2 to TRBJ2-3; the match to TRBD2 covers 8 bases. The junction had 14 bases not matched to a gene; V was cut back by 1 base and J by 8 bases. The germline CDR1 and CDR2 sequences are SGHTA and FQGNSA. The CDR3 consists of 17 residues. CDR3 in amino acids: CASSLVSPGGPSVTQYF. As DNA, the CDR3 is TGTGCCAGCAGCTTAGTTTCTCCGGGAGGGCCCTCGGTTACGCAGTATTTT.

This clonotype was counted at least ten times. The J gene is TRBJ2-3, the V gene TRBV21-1; the table's D call, TRBD2, was not checked against the DNA. TRBV21-1 has pseudogene status. The CDR3 length is 21 residues. The CDR3 region has the DNA TGTGCCAGCAGCAAAGCCCTTCATGGGAGGGGGCCGGGACTAGGTCCAGATACGCAGTATTTT. It encodes CASSKALHGRGPGLGPDTQYF.

In its sample, this clonotype was seen a few times. The chain joins TRBV12-3 or TRBV12-4 to TRBJ2-6; D may be TRBD1 (5 bases). Trimming took off 7 bases at V and 0 bases at J, with 13 bases between the two ends. This CDR3 region has 16 residues. The CDR3 protein is CASINAGFSGANVLTF. The CDR3 nucleotides are TGTGCCAGCATCAATGCAGGGTTCTCTGGGGCCAACGTCCTGACTTTC.

V gene TRBV13 combines with J gene TRBJ2-3, with D maybe TRBD1 (5 bases). With 0 bases removed from V and 6 bases from J, the gap between germline ends came to 13 bases. Germline lookup yields CDR1 PRHDT and CDR2 FYEKMQ (reference sequence). The CDR3 covers 15 residues. The CDR3 here is CASSLGEGEMDTQYF. CDR3 DNA: TGTGCCAGCAGCTTAGGCGAAGGGGAAATGGATACGCAGTATTTT.

V is TRBV19 and J is TRBJ2-1; D unclear. Germline CDR1 reads LNHDA; CDR2 reads SQIVND (reference sequence). The CDR3 has 17 residues. Deletions cut 3 bases from V and 0 bases from J, with 15 bases between. Here the CDR3 reads CASSIYFPARSYNEQFF. CDR3 DNA: TGTGCCAGTAGTATTTACTTCCCGGCACGCTCCTACAATGAGCAGTTCTTC.

This clonotype was seen many times. The rearrangement uses TRBV4-2 and TRBJ1-1; no clear D. Germline V gives CDR1 LGHNA, CDR2 YNFKEQ. Trimming took 2 bases from V and 0 from J, leaving 4 bases between them. The CDR3 runs to 13 residues. CDR3 in amino acids: CASSQFMNTEAFF. The CDR3 DNA sequence: TGTGCCAGCAGCCAATTCATGAACACTGAAGCTTTCTTT.

This clonotype was seen at least ten times. The V and J genes are TRBV3-1 and TRBJ2-7, with D tentatively TRBD2 (5 bases). Trimming stripped 3 bases from V and 3 bases from J, with 9 bases between. Germline V gene data show CDR1 as LGHDT and CDR2 as YNNKEL (reference sequence). This CDR3 is built from 13 residues. The CDR3 bases are TGTGCCAGCAGCCAGGGAGAGGGCTACGAGCAGTACTTC. Protein: CASSQGEGYEQYF.

As to this clonotype: With a much larger clone just one base away, this may be a read error. The chain carries TRBV19 and TRBJ1-1, with a weak D call TRBD1 (5 bases). Germline V gene sequence: CDR1 LNHDA, CDR2 SQIVND (reference sequence). The CDR3 totals 13 residues. V was pared by 8 bases and J by 5 bases, with 15 bases between. CDR3 DNA sequence: TGTGCCAGTCACAAGGGGAGCGGGACTGAAGCTTTCTTT. Translated: CASHKGSGTEAFF.

This clonotype was observed a few times. The V and J genes are TRBV12-3 or TRBV12-4 and TRBJ1-6, with D uncertain. CDR3 length: 15 amino acids. The V end lost 2 bases, the J end lost 0 bases, and 5 bases lay between the germline ends. The CDR3 here is CASSLFSSYNSPLHF. CDR3 coding DNA: TGTGCCAGCAGTTTATTTAGCTCCTATAATTCACCCCTCCACTTT.

This clonotype occurred many times. V gene TRBV6-6 combines with J gene TRBJ1-1, with 7 bases lining up with TRBD1. The CDR3 contains 16 residues. V lost 3 bases to trimming and J lost 3 bases; unmatched junction nucleotides: 10. From germline, CDR1 is MNHNY and CDR2 SVGAGI (reference sequence). The CDR3 region is CASSYSRLTGDTEAFF. CDR3 nucleotide sequence: TGTGCCAGCAGTTATAGTCGGCTCACAGGGGACACTGAAGCTTTCTTT.

Remarks on this clonotype: One base away lies a much larger clone, so this may be a sequencing read error. The chain joins TRBV5-4 to TRBJ2-7; D not resolved. Germline V lookup: CDR1 SGHNT, CDR2 YYREEE (reference sequence). The CDR3 runs to 16 residues. V was cut by 6 bases and J by 2 bases, with 21 bases left in between. CDR3 residues: CASNYRSGLSPYEQYF. CDR3 bases: TGTGCCAGCAACTACCGGTCCGGGCTCTCCCCCTACGAGCAGTACTTC.

This clonotype was picked up a small number of times. J is TRBJ2-5 and V is TRBV2, with TRBD2 identical over 8 bases. The CDR3 is 13 residues long. The V gene's germline CDR1 is SNHLY and CDR2 FYNNEI. Losses at the gene ends were 2 bases for V and 4 bases for J; bases not matched to a gene: 0. The CDR3 region has the DNA TGTGCCAGCAGTGAACTAGCGGGAGAGACCCAGTACTTC. Translating it yields CASSELAGETQYF.

Turning to this clonotype: A read error is possible here, since a much larger clone lies one base away. The genes are TRBV7-9 and TRBJ1-1, with TRBD1 identical over 8 bases. The CDR3 is 14 amino acids. Germline V gene data show CDR1 as SEHNR and CDR2 as FQNEAQ (reference sequence). The CDR3 DNA reads TGTGCCAACAGCTTAAAAACAGGGGGGGTTGAAGCTTTCTTT. Amino acid sequence: CANSLKTGGVEAFF.

In its sample, this clonotype ranks as medium-sized. The rearrangement uses TRBV29-1 and TRBJ2-5, with a possible D match to TRBD1 (6 bases). The CDR3 consists of 15 residues. Germline CDR1 reads SQVTM; CDR2 reads ANQGSEA. Trimming removed 1 base at V and 5 bases at J, with 17 bases between. For the CDR3, the DNA is TGCAGCGTTGAAGCCCCTAGACAGGATGAGGAGACCCAGTACTTC. It is translated as CSVEAPRQDEETQYF.

This clonotype was counted at least ten times. The V call is TRBV18, the J call TRBJ1-1; no clear D. Germline V gene lookup returns CDR1 KGHSH and CDR2 LQKENI. The CDR3 runs 16 residues. Between the trimmed V and J ends, which lost 1 base and 3 bases, there was a span of 15 bases. CDR3 sequence: CASSPRPGGLDTEAFF. The CDR3 DNA sequence: TGTGCCAGCTCACCACGACCGGGAGGTTTGGACACTGAAGCTTTCTTT.

This clonotype was seen once. Just one base apart from a much larger clone, this may be a read error. The CDR3 nucleotides read TGTGCCAGCAGCCACGGAACACCAACAGATACGCAGCATTTT. Amino acids: CASSHGTPTDTQHF. The V and J genes are TRBV2 and TRBJ2-3; D remains ambiguous. The J call may be wrong; the DNA end is better matched by TRBJ1-5. Germline-derived CDR1 and CDR2 are SNHLY and FYNNEI. CDR3 length: 14 residues.

This clonotype came up many times. The rearrangement uses TRBV29-1 and TRBJ2-3, with D unclear. Germline-derived CDR1 and CDR2 are SQVTM and ANQGSEA. Trimming cost V 3 bases and J 4 bases, with 11 bases left between them. The CDR3 is 13 amino acids. CDR3 sequence reads: CSVENLPSDTQYF. In DNA form, the CDR3 reads TGCAGCGTTGAGAACTTGCCCTCAGATACGCAGTATTTT.